This T cell receptor (beta chain) was retrieved from a study of regulatory T cells in long-lasting Graves disease (dated by TCRdb to about 2021). About the study as a whole: Persistent Graves' disease was defined as antithyroid drug treatment for over 5 years with persistently positive TSH receptor autoantibodies. Peripheral blood TCR sequencing and RNA sequencing compared persistent Graves' disease patients with newly diagnosed Graves' disease patients. The study was registered as a clinical trial and conducted in China. TCR sequencing covered some 13 persistent and 20 or so newly diagnosed Graves' disease patients, 33 samples in total. In the clinical cohort, patients with persistent Graves' disease had used antithyroid drugs for an average of roughly ten years.

Receptor libraries were prepared by multiplex PCR. The listed sequencing device is Illumina HiSeq 4000. CDR3 regions were amplified by Arm-PCR with iRepertoire HTBI primers to construct TCR beta libraries. Before sequencing, the PCR products underwent gel purification. In the source study's methods: Gene usage analysis of CDR3 amino acid clonotypes relied on the roughly 64 TRBV and 12 to 15 TRBJ segments identified across samples. Filtered high-quality paired reads were merged into contigs using COPE and FqMerger. BLAST was used to align contigs to IMGT TRBV, TRBD and TRBJ reference genes, with CDR3 defined following IMGT. Any clonotype with a frequency above 0.1% was classified as a highly expanded clone. Repertoire diversity was measured by Shannon entropy, and V-J evenness by the Gini coefficient. Public clonotypes were defined as clonotypes shared by more than one individual. In TCRdb, the public reads were trimmed at Q25 with fastp and aligned with MiXCR, with productive beta chains retained. For every CDR3 protein sequence, its rows merge into one entry that carries the most common genes and DNA. The V and J calls shown here were made by TCRdb, not taken from the authors' results. The table for this sample lists over 650,000 distinct CDR3 sequences; around 32% of them were counted only once. The ten largest make up around 42% of the sample.

The time point label, as the study defines it: persistent/refractory GD, antithyroid drugs over 5 years with positive TRAb. For both TCR sequencing and RNA sequencing, RNA was extracted from PBMCs in TRIzol. The diagnosis of Graves' disease was made according to American Thyroid Association guidelines. The patients came from an endocrinology department in Xi'an, China. Each patient gave 7.5 to 10 milliliters of peripheral blood, collected in an EDTA anticoagulant tube. PBMCs were isolated by Ficoll Paque Plus density gradient separation without further T cell sorting. An Agilent 2100 Bioanalyzer and agarose gel were used to check RNA quality, and a NanoDrop 2000 was used to measure RNA concentration. V lost 2 bases and J lost 3 bases; the stretch between them is 10 bases long. Per the germline V gene, SGHTA is the CDR1 and FQGNSA is the CDR2. Measured from the cysteine to the phenylalanine, the CDR3 is 15 residues long. Only the CDR3 region is kept as DNA, spanning 45 bases read in frame from base 1.

In this sample, this clonotype turned up a few times. There is no known antigen for this receptor. No per-base quality is available; no much larger clone lies one base away. The investigation overall reported the following: Persistent patients shared more public clonotypes among themselves (around 2,500) than newly diagnosed patients did (about 970). As a limitation, the authors acknowledged that the small sample size may reduce accuracy. Compared with newly diagnosed patients, persistent Graves' disease patients had lower TCR Shannon entropy and fewer highly expanded clones, which suggests clonal expansion. Only peripheral blood was studied, because thyroid tissue, the primary lesion, was inaccessible. Persistent disease showed preferential use of TRBV28, TRBJ1-2 and TRBJ2-5, whereas newly diagnosed disease favored TRBV20-1 and TRBJ2-1. Only the TCR beta chain was sequenced and analyzed.

The clonotype was recovered from a female donor with Graves disease. The material sequenced was peripheral blood mononuclear cells (PBMCs), taken when the disease was refractory, from a patient treated with antithyroid drugs. The chain employs TRBV7-2 and TRBJ2-2, and the D gene may be TRBD2, 6 bases matching. The DNA sequence is as follows: TGTGCCAGCAGCTTACAACCGGGGGACACCGGGGAGCTGTTTTTT. Translation gives CASSLQPGDTGELFF. Outside the CDR3, residues come from the reference TRBV7-2 and TRBJ2-2 proteins, so the full variable domain is: GAGVSQSPSNKVTEKGKDVELRCDPISGHTALYWYRQSLGQGLEFLIYFQGNSAPDKSGLPSDRFSAERTGGSVSTLTIQRTQQEDSAVYLCASSLQPGDTGELFFGEGSRLTVL.